This T cell receptor (beta chain) was recovered during a study of cytomegalovirus exposure and HLA in healthy donors. Whole-study results and caveats: It was about 150 TCR beta chains that were listed as cytomegalovirus-associated.

In the case of this clone: Its antigen is not known.

Trimming left V 4 bases short and J 0 bases short, with 14 bases between. The germline CDR1 and CDR2 sequences are SGHDT and YYEEEE. The CDR3 spans 16 residues. Donors were drawn from the approximately 120-subject validation cohort, separate from the approximately 680-subject first cohort. Repertoires were generated with immunoSEQ multiplex PCR, while TCRdb's copy carries only in-frame clones and drops some. The repertoire holds around 60,000 clones, with 92% as singletons. The chain has TRBV5-6 and TRBJ2-4, with D possibly TRBD2 on 5 matching bases. The sequence was obtained from a woman in her late teens or twenties in good health and CMV-seronegative. Sequenced material: PBMCs. CDR3 bases: TGTGCCAGCAGCACCAGGACTGGCCTAGCCAAAAACATTCAGTACTTC. The encoded protein is CASSTRTGLAKNIQYF.